This T cell receptor beta chain was documented in a study of T cell changes during pregnancy in multiple sclerosis. V dropped 4 bases and J dropped 4; count of bases not matched to a gene: 6. This CDR3 is 15 amino acids long. Germline loops: CDR1 SGHDT, CDR2 YYEEEE. Sequenced by immunoSEQ multiplex PCR; TCRdb stores in-frame clones only, minus some. The table lists 35,000 to 40,000 clones, 88% of them singletons. The TCR comes from a female donor with multiple sclerosis, enrolled in a pregnancy study. This material consisted of CD4+ T cells from peripheral blood mononuclear cells, taken before pregnancy. The gene calls are TRBV5-6 and TRBJ1-4; TRBD1 aligns across 8 bases. The CDR3 protein is CASSPGQARNEKLFF. In nucleotides, the CDR3 is TGTGCCAGCAGCCCGGGACAGGCCCGTAATGAAAAACTGTTTTTT. The full variable domain, rest sourced from reference TRBV5-6 and TRBJ1-4, is DAGVTQSPTHLIKTRGQQVTLRCSPKSGHDTVSWYQQALGQGPQFIFQYYEEEERQRGNFPDRFSGHQFPNYSSELNVNALLLGDSALYLCASSPGQARNEKLFFGSGTQLSVL.